This paragraph reports one T cell receptor (beta chain). Germline loops: CDR1 MDHEN, CDR2 SYDVKM. The CDR3 is 13 residues long. Trimming removed 6 bases from V and 7 bases from J, with 15 bases in between. This entry belongs to a study of blood T cell repertoires in COVID-19. Study as a whole: Whether acute or convalescent, the COVID-19 samples came from the United States, Italy and Spain. From T cells, B-cell-depleted T cells, or PBMCs came the material, which was cDNA or gDNA.

How the authors handled the data: Nucleated cell number was recorded as an estimate derived from reference gene primer amplification. Generated by immunoSEQ multiplex PCR, the TCRdb table keeps only in-frame clones and is missing some. V and J calls and clone size follow that table, whereas D and trimming were derived from the DNA. The sample has around 93,000 clones, just under 90% seen once; the top ten hold roughly 14%. Sequenced sample: peripheral blood. This sequence joins TRBV28 and TRBJ1-2; D perhaps matches TRBD1 (6 bases). The source is a human donor in a cohort sampled during active COVID-19. This CDR3 is CASSPGRGGGYTF. The DNA of the CDR3 is TGTGCCAGCAGCCCGGGACGAGGGGGTGGCTACACCTTC.